The 21 T cell receptor beta chains given below trace back to one sample, sequenced in a study of shared clonotypes between healthy human individuals. TCRdb's copy holds only in-frame clones and misses some; the assay was immunoSEQ multiplex PCR. The sample consists of under 300,000 clones, 65% of them appearing once. Sample: memory CD4+ T cells sorted from blood. Subset defined: CD45RA-negative fraction. Receptors originate from a man younger than 45 in good health.

The V call is TRBV19, the J call TRBJ1-1, with D unclear. Germline assignment: CDR1 LNHDA and CDR2 SQIVND (reference sequence). CDR3 length equals 13 residues. The V and J ends lost 3 bases and 4 bases respectively, with 9 bases between them. DNA for the CDR3: TGTGCCAGTAGTATCCGGACCTCCACTGAAGCTTTCTTT. Protein sequence: CASSIRTSTEAFF.

The rearrangement links TRBV7-9 to TRBJ2-7; a possible D gene is TRBD2 (5 bases). Germline V CDR1 and CDR2: SEHNR, FQNEAQ (reference sequence). The V and J ends lost 5 bases and 0 bases respectively, with 20 bases between them. The CDR3 runs 17 residues. CDR3 sequence: CASSNRAPGLDSYEQYF. The CDR3 coding sequence is TGTGCCAGCAGCAATAGGGCCCCGGGGTTGGACTCCTACGAGCAGTACTTC. The variable domain in full, completed from reference TRBV7-9 and TRBJ2-7, reads DTGVSQNPRHKITKRGQNVTFRCDPISEHNRLYWYRQTLGQGPEFLTYFQNEAQLEKSRLLSDRFSAERPKGSFSTLEIQRTEQGDSAMYLCASSNRAPGLDSYEQYFGPGTRLTVT.

V gene TRBV6-1 combines with J gene TRBJ1-5; no reliable D call. The CDR3 consists of 13 residues. Germline V lookup: CDR1 MNHNS, CDR2 SASEGT. V lost 3 bases to trimming and J lost 8 bases, with 11 bases between them. CDR3 nucleotide sequence: TGTGCCAGCAGTGAGCAGGTGGGCAAGCCCCAGCATTTT. As protein: CASSEQVGKPQHF.

This clone was seen a single time. This chain connects TRBV9 to TRBJ1-2; 8 positions agree with TRBD1. The length of the CDR3 is 17 residues. Germline assignment: CDR1 SGDLS and CDR2 YYNGEE. Unmatched junction bases numbered 16, after V lost 4 bases and J lost 5 bases. The CDR3 sequence is CASSPSLNQGAGYGYTF. The DNA for the CDR3 is TGTGCCAGCAGCCCCAGCTTAAATCAGGGGGCAGGGTATGGCTACACCTTC.

This chain connects TRBV7-4 to TRBJ1-2, with D hard to call. The germline gives CDR1 SGHVT, CDR2 SQSDAQ. V was shortened by 1 base and J by 8 bases, with 20 bases between the two germline ends. The CDR3 runs 16 residues. Here the CDR3 reads CASSLGKRESLRGYTF. Written as DNA, the CDR3 is TGTGCCAGCAGCTTAGGAAAAAGGGAGAGCCTAAGGGGCTACACCTTC. The full variable domain, in which reference TRBV7-4 and TRBJ1-2 provide the parts outside the CDR3, is GAGVSQSPRYKVAKRGRDVALRCDSISGHVTLYWYRQTLGQGSEVLTYSQSDAQRDKSGRPSGRFSAERPERSVSTLKIQRTEQGDSAVYLCASSLGKRESLRGYTFGSGTRLTVV.

The chain couples TRBV5-1 to TRBJ2-7; D may be TRBD1 (5 bases). This CDR3 is built from 13 residues. V was cut by 7 bases and J by 7 bases, with 18 bases left in between. Germline V gene sequence: CDR1 SGHRS, CDR2 YFSETQ. DNA for the CDR3: TGCGCCAGCGCCCTCTTAGCAGGGTGGGAGCAGTACTTC. This sequence encodes CASALLAGWEQYF.

V is TRBV5-4 and J is TRBJ2-4; D perhaps matches TRBD1 (6 bases). This CDR3 spans 13 amino acids. CDR1 is SGHNT and CDR2 is YYREEE in the germline V gene (reference sequence). Trimming cost V 1 base and J 8 bases, with 10 bases left between them. The CDR3 coding sequence is TGTGCCAGCAGCTTGACAGGGTTGGACATTCAGTACTTC. Residues: CASSLTGLDIQYF.

The rearrangement links TRBV6-1 to TRBJ2-5; the match to TRBD1 covers 9 bases. The CDR3 is 13 residues long. Unmatched junction bases numbered 4, after V lost 6 bases and J lost 5 bases. CDR1 MNHNS and CDR2 SASEGT come from the germline V gene. CDR3 in amino acids: CASSTGGRETQYF. The DNA of the CDR3 is TGTGCCAGCAGCACAGGGGGCCGGGAGACCCAGTACTTC.

The V and J genes are TRBV7-3 and TRBJ2-3; 7 nucleotides align to TRBD2. The CDR3 loop spans 15 amino acids. After removal of 3 bases from V and 1 base from J, the junction contained 4 bases not matched to a gene. Germline V gene lookup returns CDR1 SGHTA and CDR2 FQGTGA. CDR3 loop: CASSFDSGGTDTQYF. Written as DNA, the CDR3 is TGTGCCAGCAGCTTTGACAGCGGGGGCACAGATACGCAGTATTTT. The full variable domain, its missing parts supplied by reference TRBV7-3 and TRBJ2-3, is GAGVSQTPSNKVTEKGKYVELRCDPISGHTALYWYRQSLGQGPEFLIYFQGTGAADDSGLPNDRFFAVRPEGSVSTLKIQRTERGDSAVYLCASSFDSGGTDTQYFGPGTRLTVL.

The rearrangement joins TRBV7-8 to TRBJ2-7, with TRBD2 identical over 9 bases. V trimming: 2 bases; J trimming: 4 bases; junction bases outside the gene matches: 0. CDR1 and CDR2 from the germline V gene are SGHVS and FQNEAQ. The CDR3 covers 13 residues. CDR3 loop: CASSLLAGYEQYF. CDR3 bases: TGTGCCAGCAGCTTACTAGCGGGATACGAGCAGTACTTC.

The genes are TRBV28 and TRBJ2-2, with D perhaps given as TRBD1 or TRBD2 (5 bases each). Looked up from germline, CDR1 is MDHEN and CDR2 is SYDVKM. This CDR3 has 14 amino acids. Trimming cost V 7 bases and J 2 bases, with 11 bases left between them. As DNA, the CDR3 is TGTGCCAGCAAGGGGACGGCCAACACCGGGGAGCTGTTTTTT. It codes for CASKGTANTGELFF.

This rearrangement joins TRBV29-1 to TRBJ1-2; weak D call: TRBD1 (5 bases). Germline CDR1 and CDR2: SQVTM and ANQGSEA. The CDR3 length is 12 residues. The V gene lost 0 bases and the J gene lost 14 bases, with 16 bases spanning the gap. The CDR3 nucleotides are TGCAGCGTTGAAGAGGGGACTTTCCATGCAACCTTC. As protein: CSVEEGTFHATF.

This clone was counted many times. V usage is TRBV5-4 and J usage is TRBJ2-7, with TRBD2 matching over 16 bases. The CDR3 length is 17 residues. Trimming cost V 4 bases and J 1 base; bases outside gene matches: 5. Germline CDR1 is SGHNT and CDR2 is YYREEE (reference sequence). CDR3 DNA sequence: TGTGCCAGCAGCCCCGGGACTAGCGGGAGGGGTTCCTACGAGCAGTACTTC. Its translation: CASSPGTSGRGSYEQYF.

The V and J genes are TRBV5-4 and TRBJ1-2, with 8 nucleotides matching TRBD1. This CDR3 contains 13 residues. The V segment lost 4 bases and the J segment 11 bases; nucleotides outside the gene matches: 10. Germline V lookup: CDR1 SGHNT, CDR2 YYREEE (reference sequence). The chain's CDR3 is CASSKTGVGAYTF. The CDR3, as DNA: TGTGCCAGCAGCAAGACAGGGGTGGGAGCATACACCTTC.

In its sample, this clone was seen a few times. This chain connects TRBV5-5 to TRBJ2-2; D remains ambiguous. CDR1 is SGHKS, CDR2 YYEKEE, per germline (reference sequence). The length of the CDR3 is 15 residues. Between the trimmed V and J ends, which lost 2 bases and 5 bases, there was a span of 13 bases. Written as DNA, the CDR3 is TGTGCCAGCAGCTTTGAGGACGCCAGGACCGGGGAGCTGTTTTTT. Its protein is CASSFEDARTGELFF.

The rearrangement links TRBV5-1 to TRBJ2-1, with TRBD2 as a possible D gene (7 bases). The germline gives CDR1 SGHRS, CDR2 YFSETQ. The CDR3 runs to 13 residues. V gave up 4 bases and J gave up 7 bases, with 12 bases separating them. This CDR3 reads CASSRGAGNEQFF. The DNA of the CDR3 is TGCGCCAGCAGCCGGGGGGCTGGGAATGAGCAGTTCTTC.

The rearrangement links TRBV5-1 to TRBJ1-5, with 9 nucleotides matching TRBD1. CDR1 and CDR2 from the germline V gene are SGHRS and YFSETQ. This CDR3 has 16 amino acids. The junction had 13 bases not matched to a gene; V was cut back by 4 bases and J by 8 bases. The CDR3 spells CASSTGDRGKTEPQHF. CDR3 nucleotides: TGCGCCAGCAGCACAGGAGACAGGGGGAAAACAGAGCCCCAGCATTTT.

V gene TRBV7-3 combines with J gene TRBJ2-7; 10 bases are a match to TRBD2. The CDR3 length is 15 residues. The germline V gene has CDR1 SGHTA and CDR2 FQGTGA. Trimming at V came to 6 bases and at J to 6 bases, leaving 11 bases not matched to a gene. As DNA, the CDR3 is TGTGCCAGCAGTATCGGGCTAGCGGGAGTTTCCGAGCAGTACTTC. This gives the protein CASSIGLAGVSEQYF.

There are a few counts of this clone. The chain uses TRBV12-2 and TRBJ2-1; the table gives TRBD2 as D, unverified against the DNA. TRBV12-2 constitutes a pseudogene. The CDR3 totals 14 residues. CDR3 sequence (DNA): TGTGCAAGTCGCCTTAGTCGACTGTCTGATGAGCAGTTCTTC. This gives the protein CASRLSRLSDEQFF.

V gene TRBV4-2 combines with J gene TRBJ2-5; no reliable D call. CDR1 is LGHNA, CDR2 YNFKEQ, per germline. The CDR3 loop spans 14 amino acids. The ends were cut back, 0 bases at V and 5 bases at J, with 10 bases in the middle. The CDR3 spells CASSQEGFQETQYF. The DNA of the CDR3 is TGTGCCAGCAGCCAAGAAGGGTTCCAGGAGACCCAGTACTTC.

This clone was detected many times. The chain links TRBV5-1 to TRBJ2-7; D gene unclear. This CDR3 has 13 amino acids. V was shortened by 0 bases and J by 6 bases, with 10 bases between the two germline ends. Germline CDR1 and CDR2: SGHRS and YFSETQ. CDR3 loop: CASSLAAPSEQYF. The CDR3 nucleotides read TGCGCCAGCAGCTTGGCCGCCCCAAGCGAGCAGTACTTC.